This entry lists 12 T cell receptor beta chains sequenced from one sample in a study of identical twins. TCRdb passed the 5' RACE reads through MiXCR, listing each CDR3 protein once. This sample has about 550,000 distinct CDR3 sequences, with 20% to 25% found just once. This sample also belongs to another study, concerning yellow fever vaccine responses in identical twins.

Sequences were obtained from CD4+ T cells sorted from blood. The receptors originated from a woman younger than 30 in good health.

In its sample, this clonotype was seen a few times. The chain employs TRBV7-2 and TRBJ1-2, with D perhaps matching TRBD1 (6 bases). The germline V and J ends were trimmed by 3 bases and 4 bases, with 15 bases remaining between them. The CDR3 is 15 amino acids. In germline, CDR1 is SGHTA, CDR2 FQGNSA. This chain's CDR3 is CASSFVDRVSYGYTF. CDR3 in DNA: TGTGCCAGCAGCTTCGTGGACAGAGTTTCCTATGGCTACACCTTC.

J is TRBJ2-5 and V is TRBV5-1; weak D call: TRBD1 (5 bases). V was clipped by 4 bases and J by 6 bases, with 16 bases between them. The CDR3 length is 14 residues. The germline gives CDR1 SGHRS, CDR2 YFSETQ. For the CDR3, the DNA is TGCGCCAGCAGCGTCCAGGGTGTAGCAAAGACCCAGTACTTC. Translating gives CASSVQGVAKTQYF.

The chain employs TRBV24-1 and TRBJ2-3; unclear D gene. V shed 1 base and J shed 1 base, with 5 bases lying between them. The CDR3 length is 14 residues. From germline, CDR1 is KGHDR and CDR2 SFDVKD. The CDR3 DNA follows: TGTGCCACCAGTGATTTAAAGCGCACAGATACGCAGTATTTT. Translation gives CATSDLKRTDTQYF.

DNA of the CDR3: TGTGCCAGTAGTAACCAGGGCAGTCAGCCCCAGCATTTT. Translating it yields CASSNQGSQPQHF. The gene calls are TRBV19 and TRBJ1-5; the D gene is possibly TRBD1 (5 bases). The V gene lost 4 bases and the J gene lost 6 bases, with 10 bases spanning the gap. CDR3 length: 13 amino acids. Germline CDR1 LNHDA, CDR2 SQIVND (reference sequence).

The V and J genes are TRBV7-8 and TRBJ2-5; D perhaps matches TRBD2 (5 bases). Between the trimmed V and J ends, which lost 5 bases and 5 bases, there was a span of 18 bases. Germline values: CDR1 SGHVS, CDR2 FQNEAQ. The CDR3 loop spans 15 amino acids. CDR3 nucleotides: TGTGCCAGCAGCCCGTACTCCGGCCGAGGGGAGACCCAGTACTTC. Protein sequence: CASSPYSGRGETQYF. The full variable domain, in which reference TRBV7-8 and TRBJ2-5 provide the parts outside the CDR3, is GAGVSQSPRYKVAKRGQDVALRCDPISGHVSLFWYQQALGQGPEFLTYFQNEAQLDKSGLPSDRFFAERPEGSVSTLKIQRTQQEDSAVYLCASSPYSGRGETQYFGPGTRLLVL.

This chain connects TRBV6-6 to TRBJ2-7; D call uncertain. The CDR3 has 12 amino acids. The germline V gene encodes CDR1 MNHNY and CDR2 SVGAGI (reference sequence). The ends were cut back, 1 base at V and 7 bases at J, with 8 bases in the middle. For the CDR3, the DNA is TGTGCCAGCAGTTACTTCCGGACGGAGCAGTACTTC. Translation: CASSYFRTEQYF.

This clonotype was counted at least ten times. The V call is TRBV7-3, the J call TRBJ2-7; D gene ambiguous. Germline CDR1 and CDR2: SGHTA and FQGTGA. Trimming took off 3 bases at V and 4 bases at J, with 4 bases between the two ends. The CDR3 totals 11 residues. The CDR3 reads CASSFDYEQYF. As DNA, the CDR3 is TGTGCCAGCAGCTTTGATTACGAGCAGTACTTC.

This clonotype was seen more than once but under ten times. The gene calls are TRBV6-1 and TRBJ2-3, with 11 bases lining up with TRBD2. The CDR3 covers 17 residues. After removal of 6 bases from V and 2 bases from J, the junction contained 10 bases not matched to a gene. The germline gives CDR1 MNHNS, CDR2 SASEGT. The CDR3 loop is CASRPHPGLADTDTQYF. CDR3 DNA: TGTGCCAGCAGGCCCCATCCGGGACTAGCGGACACAGATACGCAGTATTTT.

The genes are TRBV5-1 and TRBJ2-1; D uncertain. The V end lost 0 bases, the J end lost 9 bases, and 10 bases lay between the germline ends. Germline CDR1 reads SGHRS; CDR2 reads YFSETQ. The CDR3 spans 13 residues. The CDR3 loop is CASSLESGTEQFF. The CDR3, as DNA: TGCGCCAGCAGCTTGGAATCGGGCACTGAGCAGTTCTTC.

This clonotype has ten or more counts. The chain joins TRBV7-6 to TRBJ2-3; tentatively, D is TRBD1 (5 bases). Germline lookup yields CDR1 SGHVS and CDR2 FNYEAQ. Trimming left V 5 bases short and J 3 bases short, with 9 bases between. CDR3 length: 13 residues. The DNA of the CDR3 is TGTGCCAGCAGCAACGGACAAACAGATACGCAGTATTTT. Amino acid sequence: CASSNGQTDTQYF. Using reference TRBV7-6 and TRBJ2-3 for the parts outside the CDR3, the full variable domain is GAGVSQSPRYKVTKRGQDVALRCDPISGHVSLYWYRQALGQGPEFLTYFNYEAQQDKSGLPNDRFSAERPEGSISTLTIQRTEQRDSAMYRCASSNGQTDTQYFGPGTRLTVL.

CDR3 amino acids: CASRRDSSPSGANVLTF. The CDR3 DNA follows: TGTGCCAGCAGGCGGGACAGCTCTCCCTCTGGGGCCAACGTCCTGACTTTC. J is TRBJ2-6 and V is TRBV28; weak D call: TRBD1 (7 bases). CDR3 length: 17 amino acids. Germline V gives CDR1 MDHEN, CDR2 SYDVKM. V was shortened by 6 bases and J by 0 bases, with 15 bases between the two germline ends.

The chain uses TRBV19 and TRBJ2-7, with TRBD2 matching 7 bases. Unmatched junction bases numbered 11, after V lost 7 bases and J lost 2 bases. The CDR3 has 15 amino acids. Germline V gene sequence: CDR1 LNHDA, CDR2 SQIVND (reference sequence). The CDR3 reads CASTQGSSGAYEQYF. In DNA, the CDR3 is TGTGCCAGTACCCAAGGGTCTAGCGGCGCCTACGAGCAGTACTTC.